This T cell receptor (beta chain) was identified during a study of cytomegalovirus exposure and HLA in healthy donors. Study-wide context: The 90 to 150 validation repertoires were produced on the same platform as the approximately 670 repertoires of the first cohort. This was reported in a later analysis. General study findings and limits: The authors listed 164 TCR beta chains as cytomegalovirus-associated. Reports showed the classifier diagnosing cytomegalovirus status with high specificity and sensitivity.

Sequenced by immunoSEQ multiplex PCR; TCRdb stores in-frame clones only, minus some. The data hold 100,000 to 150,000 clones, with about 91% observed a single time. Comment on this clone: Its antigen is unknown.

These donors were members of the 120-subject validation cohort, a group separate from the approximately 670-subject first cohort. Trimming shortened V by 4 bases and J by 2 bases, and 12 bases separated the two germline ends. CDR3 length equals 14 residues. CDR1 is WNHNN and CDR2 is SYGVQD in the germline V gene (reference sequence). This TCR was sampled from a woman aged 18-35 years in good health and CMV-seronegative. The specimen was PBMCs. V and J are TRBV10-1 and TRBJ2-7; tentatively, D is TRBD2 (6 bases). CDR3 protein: CASSGGSGPYEQYF. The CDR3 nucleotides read TGCGCCAGCAGTGGAGGTAGCGGACCCTACGAGCAGTACTTC.